This T cell receptor beta chain appears in the sequencing data of a study of memory CD8 T cells in hepatitis C reinfection. The wider study: Reinfection meant HCV RNA positivity after two negatives ≥60 days apart. Pre-reinfection sampling occurred 55 to 20 weeks ahead of detected reinfection.

The data were produced by immunoSEQ multiplex PCR, yet TCRdb's version contains in-frame clones alone and is incomplete. This table has 40,000 to 60,000 clones, approximately 89% appearing once. The germline gives CDR1 SGHNT, CDR2 YYREEE (reference sequence). CDR3 length: 14 residues. The time point was: pre-reinfection, 55 to 20 weeks before reinfection detection. TCR sequencing was done directly ex vivo on sorted cells, without expansion in vitro. Donors came from people who inject drugs enrolled in HEPCO, Canada. At all three reinfection time points, viable CD3+ CD8+ CD45RO- cells from two donors served as controls. As regards this clone: The junction does not match germline at one end; this may be a read error.

This receptor was taken from a man in his late teens or twenties with hepatitis C virus infection. Source material: naive CD8+ T cells sorted from blood. The J gene is TRBJ1-3, the V gene TRBV5-4, with D perhaps matching TRBD1 (6 bases). This chain's CDR3 is CASSTGTSGNTTYF. CDR3 in DNA: TGTGCCAGCAGCACCGGGACATCTGGAAACACCACATATTTT.